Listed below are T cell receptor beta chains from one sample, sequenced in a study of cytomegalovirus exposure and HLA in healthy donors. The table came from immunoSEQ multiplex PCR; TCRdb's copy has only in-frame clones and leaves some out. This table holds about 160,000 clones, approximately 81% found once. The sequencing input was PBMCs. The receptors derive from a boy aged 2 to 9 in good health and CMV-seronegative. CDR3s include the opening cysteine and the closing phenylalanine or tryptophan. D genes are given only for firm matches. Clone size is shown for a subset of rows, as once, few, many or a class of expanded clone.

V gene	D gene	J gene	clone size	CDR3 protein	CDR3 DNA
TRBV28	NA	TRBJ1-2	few	CASSTGYRGYTF	TGTGCCAGCAGCACAGGGTATCGTGGCTACACCTTC
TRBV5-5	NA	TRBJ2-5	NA	CASSPNRVPSETQYF	TGTGCCAGCAGCCCTAACAGGGTACCCTCGGAGACCCAGTACTTC
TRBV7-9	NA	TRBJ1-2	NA	CASSSSGVNYGYTF	TGTGCCAGCAGCTCCTCAGGGGTAAACTATGGCTACACCTTC
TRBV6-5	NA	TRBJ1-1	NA	CASTDSSKNTEAFF	TGTGCCAGCACCGACAGCTCAAAGAACACTGAAGCTTTCTTT
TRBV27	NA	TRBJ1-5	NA	CASSLMGGVFGNQPQHF	TGTGCCAGCAGTTTAATGGGAGGTGTCTTTGGGAATCAGCCCCAGCATTTT
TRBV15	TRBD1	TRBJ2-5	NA	CATSRAGTGGFPQYF	TGTGCCACCAGCAGAGCCGGGACAGGGGGATTCCCCCAGTACTTC
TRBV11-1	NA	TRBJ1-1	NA	CASSLMANTEAFF	TGTGCCAGCAGCTTAATGGCTAACACTGAAGCTTTCTTT
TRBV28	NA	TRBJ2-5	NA	CASSFSRVSETQYF	TGTGCCAGCAGTTTTTCCAGGGTCAGTGAGACCCAGTACTTC
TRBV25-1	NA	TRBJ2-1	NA	CASSVTGSNNEQFF	TGTGCCAGCAGTGTGACAGGTTCGAACAATGAGCAGTTCTTC
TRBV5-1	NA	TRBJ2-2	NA	CASSLDWNTGELFF	TGCGCCAGCAGCTTGGACTGGAACACCGGGGAGCTGTTTTTT
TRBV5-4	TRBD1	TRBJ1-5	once	CASSLVGQGKQPQHF	TGTGCCAGCAGCTTAGTCGGACAGGGCAAACAGCCCCAGCATTTT
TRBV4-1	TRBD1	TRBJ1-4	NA	CASSPAGQGLRKLFF	TGCGCCAGCAGCCCGGCGGGACAGGGACTGAGGAAACTGTTTTTT
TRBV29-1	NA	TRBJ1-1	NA	CSVVGTPYTEAFF	TGCAGCGTAGTCGGGACACCCTACACTGAAGCTTTCTTT
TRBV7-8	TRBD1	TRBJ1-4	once	CASSSDGTGSEKLFF	TGTGCCAGCAGCTCCGACGGGACAGGGAGTGAAAAACTGTTTTTT
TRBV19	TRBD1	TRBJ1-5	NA	CASSPGQGESQPQHF	TGTGCCAGTAGTCCGGGACAGGGCGAATCCCAGCCCCAGCATTTT
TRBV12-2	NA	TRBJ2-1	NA	CASRTLKTGGSSYNEQFF	TGTGCAAGTCGCACCCTTAAGACGGGGGGAAGCTCCTACAATGAGCAGTTCTTC
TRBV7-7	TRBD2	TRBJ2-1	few	CASSSILAGDNEQFF	TGTGCCAGCAGCTCGATACTAGCGGGGGACAATGAGCAGTTCTTC
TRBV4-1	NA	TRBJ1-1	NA	CASSQGEGGDTEAFF	TGCGCCAGCAGCCAGGGTGAGGGGGGGGACACTGAAGCTTTCTTT
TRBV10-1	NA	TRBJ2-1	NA	CASSETISDYNEQFF	TGCGCCAGCAGTGAGACTATTTCTGACTACAATGAGCAGTTCTTC
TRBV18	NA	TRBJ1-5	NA	CASSPDEGQPQHF	TGTGCCAGCTCACCAGACGAGGGTCAGCCCCAGCATTTT
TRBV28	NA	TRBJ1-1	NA	CASSLAGGLNTEAFF	TGTGCCAGCAGTTTAGCGGGGGGGCTGAACACTGAAGCTTTCTTT
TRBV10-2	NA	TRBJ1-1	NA	CASTSLNTEAFF	TGCGCCAGCACTAGTTTGAACACTGAAGCTTTCTTT
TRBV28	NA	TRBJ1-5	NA	CASSFTQGHISNQPQHF	TGTGCCAGCAGTTTTACCCAGGGGCACATCAGCAATCAGCCCCAGCATTTT
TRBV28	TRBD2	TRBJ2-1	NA	CASSFISGLAALNEQFF	TGTGCCAGCAGTTTCATTTCGGGACTAGCGGCCCTCAATGAGCAGTTCTTC
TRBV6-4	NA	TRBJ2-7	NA	CARRGSLRVSSYEQYF	TGTGCCCGAAGGGGAAGTTTGCGCGTGAGCTCCTACGAGCAGTACTTC
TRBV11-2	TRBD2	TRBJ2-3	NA	CASSRGLAGGTDTQYF	TGTGCCAGCAGCCGGGGACTAGCGGGAGGCACAGATACGCAGTATTTT
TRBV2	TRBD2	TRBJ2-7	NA	CASTDRTSGGLANEQYF	TGTGCCAGCACGGATCGGACTAGCGGAGGCCTAGCGAACGAGCAGTACTTC
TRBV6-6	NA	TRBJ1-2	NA	CASSYAYGDYGYTF	TGTGCCAGCAGTTACGCCTACGGGGACTATGGCTACACCTTC
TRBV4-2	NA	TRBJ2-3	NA	CASSQDGGSTDTQYF	TGTGCCAGCAGCCAAGATGGAGGGAGCACAGATACGCAGTATTTT
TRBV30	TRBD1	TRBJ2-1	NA	CACPQDRAPYNEQFF	TGTGCCTGCCCCCAGGACAGGGCCCCCTACAATGAGCAGTTCTTC
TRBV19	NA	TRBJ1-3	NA	CASSFSGHSSGNTIYF	TGTGCCAGTAGTTTCTCGGGACACAGCTCTGGAAACACCATATATTTT
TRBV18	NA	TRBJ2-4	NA	CASSPPGGGLAKNIQYF	TGTGCCAGCTCACCACCAGGCGGAGGGTTAGCCAAAAACATTCAGTACTTC
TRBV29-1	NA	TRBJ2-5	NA	CSVDEQGETQYF	TGCAGCGTTGATGAACAGGGAGAGACCCAGTACTTC
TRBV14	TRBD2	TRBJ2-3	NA	CASSLRGEWAQYF	TGTGCCAGCTCCCTACGGGGGGAGTGGGCGCAGTATTTT
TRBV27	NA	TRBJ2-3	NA	CASRRGGTPPDTQYF	TGTGCCAGCAGGAGGGGCGGGACCCCCCCAGATACGCAGTATTTT
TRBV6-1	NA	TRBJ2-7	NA	CASSERYTEQYF	TGTGCCAGCAGTGAACGTTATACCGAGCAGTACTTC
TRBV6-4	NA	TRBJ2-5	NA	CASRGDNQETQYF	TGTGCCAGCCGAGGGGACAATCAAGAGACCCAGTACTTC